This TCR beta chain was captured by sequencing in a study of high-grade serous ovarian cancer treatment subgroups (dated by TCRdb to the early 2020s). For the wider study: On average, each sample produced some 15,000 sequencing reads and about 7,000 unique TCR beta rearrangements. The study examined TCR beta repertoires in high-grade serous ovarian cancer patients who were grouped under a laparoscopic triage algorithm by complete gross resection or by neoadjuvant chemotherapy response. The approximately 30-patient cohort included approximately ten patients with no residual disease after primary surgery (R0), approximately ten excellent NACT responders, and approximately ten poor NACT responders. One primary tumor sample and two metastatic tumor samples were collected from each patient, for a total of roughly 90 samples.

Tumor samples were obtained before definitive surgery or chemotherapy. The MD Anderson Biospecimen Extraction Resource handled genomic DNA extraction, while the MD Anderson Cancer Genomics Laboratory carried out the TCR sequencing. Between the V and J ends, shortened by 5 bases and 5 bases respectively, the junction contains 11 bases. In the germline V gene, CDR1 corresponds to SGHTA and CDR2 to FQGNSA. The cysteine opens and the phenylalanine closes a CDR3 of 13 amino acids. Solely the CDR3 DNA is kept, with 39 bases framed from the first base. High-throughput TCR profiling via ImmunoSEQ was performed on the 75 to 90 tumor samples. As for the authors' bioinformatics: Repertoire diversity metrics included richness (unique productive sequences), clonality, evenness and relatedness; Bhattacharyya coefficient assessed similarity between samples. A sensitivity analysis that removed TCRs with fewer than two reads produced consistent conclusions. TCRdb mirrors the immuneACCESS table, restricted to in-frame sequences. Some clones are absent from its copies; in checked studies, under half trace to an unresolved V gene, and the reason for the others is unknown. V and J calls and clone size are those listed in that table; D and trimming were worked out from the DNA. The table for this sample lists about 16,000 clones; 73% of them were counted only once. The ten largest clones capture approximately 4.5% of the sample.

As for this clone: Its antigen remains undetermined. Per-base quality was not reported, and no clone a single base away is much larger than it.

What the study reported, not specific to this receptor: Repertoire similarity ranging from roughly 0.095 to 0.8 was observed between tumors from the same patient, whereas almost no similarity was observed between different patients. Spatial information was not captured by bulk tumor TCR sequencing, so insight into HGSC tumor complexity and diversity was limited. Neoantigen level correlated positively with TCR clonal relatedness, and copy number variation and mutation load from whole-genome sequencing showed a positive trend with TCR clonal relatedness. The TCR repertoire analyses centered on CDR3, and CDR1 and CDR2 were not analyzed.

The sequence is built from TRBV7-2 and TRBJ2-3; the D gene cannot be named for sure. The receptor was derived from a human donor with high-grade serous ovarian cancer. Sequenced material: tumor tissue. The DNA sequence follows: TGTGCCAGCAGCGCACAACACCTAGATACGCAGTATTTT. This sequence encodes CASSAQHLDTQYF.